The 22 T cell receptor beta chains below come from one sample, sequenced in a study of T cell responses to AZD1222 COVID-19 vaccine. Libraries were prepared by immunoSEQ multiplex PCR; TCRdb keeps only in-frame clonotypes and omits some of them. This sample has 100,000 to 120,000 clones, with about nine tenths found just once. This specimen consisted of peripheral blood, obtained 28 days after the second AZD1222 dose. The receptors were gathered from an adult who received the AZD1222 COVID-19 vaccine.

The V and J genes are TRBV7-9 and TRBJ2-2; tentative D call: TRBD1 (6 bases). Between the trimmed V and J ends, which lost 3 bases and 2 bases, there was a span of 13 bases. This CDR3 has 16 residues. Germline V gene lookup returns CDR1 SEHNR and CDR2 FQNEAQ (reference sequence). The DNA of the CDR3 is TGTGCCAGCAGCTTCGGCGGCAGGGGAAACACCGGGGAGCTGTTTTTT. Its protein is CASSFGGRGNTGELFF.

The rearrangement uses TRBV7-2 and TRBJ1-1, with no clear D. V lost 1 base and J 5 bases, leaving 14 bases between the germline ends. The germline V gene encodes CDR1 SGHTA and CDR2 FQGNSA. The length of the CDR3 is 15 residues. CDR3 sequence: CASSLGTLLGTEAFF. DNA for the CDR3: TGTGCCAGCAGCTTAGGGACGCTCCTGGGGACTGAAGCTTTCTTT.

This clone appeared once. V gene TRBV6-2 or TRBV6-3 combines with J gene TRBJ1-3; D not certain. The V end lost 0 bases, the J end lost 3 bases, and 6 bases lay between the germline ends. This CDR3 region has 14 residues. Germline V CDR1 and CDR2: MNHEY, SVGEGT. Here the CDR3 reads CASSYSGFGNTIYF. CDR3 DNA sequence: TGTGCCAGCAGTTACTCGGGATTTGGAAACACCATATATTTT.

In its sample, this clone was seen a few times. The chain combines TRBV5-1 with TRBJ1-4; 7 bases fit TRBD1. Germline-derived CDR1 and CDR2 are SGHRS and YFSETQ. CDR3 length: 16 amino acids. Germline trimming cut 4 bases from V and 0 bases from J; bases unmatched to any gene: 6. The CDR3 spells CASSLGQPTTNEKLFF. In DNA form, the CDR3 reads TGCGCCAGCAGCCTGGGACAGCCAACAACTAATGAAAAACTGTTTTTT.

The chain is built from TRBV7-8 and TRBJ1-5; 9 bases agree with TRBD1. The J segment lost 9 bases and the V segment lost 5 bases, leaving 8 bases of the junction unmatched. This CDR3 is built from 14 residues. Germline CDR1 and CDR2: SGHVS and FQNEAQ. The CDR3 DNA follows: TGTGCCAGCAGCCCAGACAGGGGGGGCGCGCCCCAGCATTTT. It is translated as CASSPDRGGAPQHF.

Comments on this clone: In the same sample, other DNA sequences code for this CDR3. The chain is built from TRBV7-2 and TRBJ1-1; tentative D call: TRBD1 (6 bases). Per the germline V gene, CDR1 is SGHTA and CDR2 is FQGNSA. V gave up 3 bases and J gave up 1 base, with 9 bases separating them. The CDR3 totals 14 residues. Here the CDR3 DNA reads TGTGCCAGCAGCTTGGGGGGACAGAACACTGAAGCTTTCTTT. Its protein is CASSLGGQNTEAFF.

The V and J genes are TRBV7-9 and TRBJ2-1; 11 nucleotides agree with TRBD1. This CDR3 has 13 residues. Germline V gene lookup returns CDR1 SEHNR and CDR2 FQNEAQ (reference sequence). J gave up 11 bases and V 3 bases, and 3 bases lay outside the gene matches. The CDR3 region is CASSFRTGGQQFF. The CDR3 DNA sequence: TGTGCCAGCAGCTTTAGGACAGGGGGCCAGCAGTTCTTC.

The rearrangement uses TRBV11-2 and TRBJ2-3, with 9 bases matching TRBD1. CDR1 SGHAT and CDR2 FQNNGV come from the germline V gene. CDR3 length: 16 residues. V gave up 1 base and J gave up 4 bases; unmatched junction bases: 6. The CDR3 DNA reads as TGTGCCAGCAGCTTAGTGGGACAGGGTGTAGCAGATACGCAGTATTTT. Amino acids: CASSLVGQGVADTQYF.

The V call is TRBV5-1, the J call TRBJ2-5, with 8 bases that match TRBD1. Trimming at V came to 3 bases and at J to 5 bases, leaving 6 bases not matched to a gene. Germline V gives CDR1 SGHRS, CDR2 YFSETQ. CDR3 length: 14 residues. CDR3 residues: CASSYGQGKETQYF. As DNA, the CDR3 is TGCGCCAGCAGCTACGGACAGGGAAAGGAGACCCAGTACTTC.

The chain joins TRBV10-3 to TRBJ1-2; D unresolved. The germline gives CDR1 ENHRY, CDR2 SYGVKD. Trimming removed 8 bases at V and 7 bases at J, with 14 bases between. This CDR3 region has 12 residues. In nucleotides, the CDR3 is TGTGCCATCCCCGCATGGGGAAGTGGCTACACCTTC. This translates into CAIPAWGSGYTF.

V gene TRBV10-3 combines with J gene TRBJ1-2, with D unresolved. The CDR3 runs to 16 residues. The V end lost 0 bases, the J end lost 2 bases, and 13 bases lay between the germline ends. Per the germline V gene, CDR1 is ENHRY and CDR2 is SYGVKD. The CDR3 sequence: CAISESPPADNYGYTF. The CDR3 DNA sequence: TGTGCCATCAGTGAGTCGCCGCCGGCGGACAACTATGGCTACACCTTC.

The chain combines TRBV29-1 with TRBJ1-1, with D perhaps TRBD1 (6 bases). The CDR3 spans 12 residues. V was pared by 3 bases and J by 5 bases, with 10 bases between. CDR1 and CDR2 (germline): SQVTM, ANQGSEA. CDR3 in amino acids: CSVERGSTEAFF. CDR3 nucleotides: TGCAGCGTTGAGAGGGGGAGTACTGAAGCTTTCTTT.

V is TRBV6-5 and J is TRBJ1-4; D ambiguous. The CDR3 is 14 residues long. The V and J ends lost 8 bases and 0 bases respectively, with 10 bases between them. The germline gives CDR1 MNHEY, CDR2 SVGAGI. As DNA, the CDR3 is TGTGCCAGCTCGGGAGTTGCAACTAATGAAAAACTGTTTTTT. Residues: CASSGVATNEKLFF.

In the case of this clone: Other DNA sequences in this specimen translate into the identical CDR3. The DNA of the CDR3 is TGTGCCAGTAGTATAGGACAGGGGGCGGATACGCAGTATTTT. Its protein product is CASSIGQGADTQYF. This chain uses TRBV19 with TRBJ2-3, with 10 bases fitting TRBD1. CDR1 and CDR2 (germline): LNHDA, SQIVND (reference sequence). CDR3 length: 14 residues. After removal of 1 base from V and 6 bases from J, the junction contained 1 base not matched to a gene.

J is TRBJ1-4 and V is TRBV28; D may be TRBD1 (5 bases). This CDR3 is built from 16 residues. Germline CDR1 MDHEN, CDR2 SYDVKM. The V end lost 6 bases, the J end lost 0 bases, and 14 bases lay between the germline ends. CDR3 nucleotide sequence: TGTGCCAGCAGCCCGGTCCGCAGGGCAACTAATGAAAAACTGTTTTTT. Amino acids: CASSPVRRATNEKLFF.

For the CDR3, the DNA is TGTGCCAGCAGTGATTTGTTCGAGCAGTACTTC. Amino acids: CASSDLFEQYF. J is TRBJ2-7 and V is TRBV6-1; D uncertain. Trimming removed 3 bases from V and 6 bases from J, with 6 bases in between. This CDR3 comprises 11 residues. Germline V CDR1 and CDR2: MNHNS, SASEGT.

The rearrangement links TRBV18 to TRBJ2-2; D is unclear. Trimming pared 0 bases from V and 3 bases from J, leaving 5 bases between. This CDR3 contains 14 residues. Germline V lookup: CDR1 KGHSH, CDR2 LQKENI. The CDR3 loop is CASSPPADTGELFF. CDR3 DNA: TGTGCCAGCTCACCACCGGCGGACACCGGGGAGCTGTTTTTT.

In nucleotides, the CDR3 is TGTGCCAGCAGCCGCGGGACTGCCACAGATACGCAGTATTTT. Its translation is CASSRGTATDTQYF. The rearrangement uses TRBV7-3 and TRBJ2-3; D perhaps matches TRBD2 (6 bases). Germline CDR1 is SGHTA and CDR2 is FQGTGA. V dropped 5 bases and J dropped 2 bases, with 11 bases sitting between them. The CDR3 length is 14 residues. Together with reference TRBV7-3 and TRBJ2-3, the CDR3 gives the full variable domain: GAGVSQTPSNKVTEKGKYVELRCDPISGHTALYWYRQSLGQGPEFLIYFQGTGAADDSGLPNDRFFAVRPEGSVSTLKIQRTERGDSAVYLCASSRGTATDTQYFGPGTRLTVL.

This clone was picked up many times. The sample holds other DNA sequences that translate to the same CDR3. V gene TRBV7-2 combines with J gene TRBJ1-2; no firm D call. The CDR3 totals 14 residues. Trimming cost V 4 bases and J 4 bases, with 13 bases left between them. Germline CDR1 reads SGHTA; CDR2 reads FQGNSA. This CDR3 reads CASSSPDGRYGYTF. DNA for the CDR3: TGTGCCAGCAGCTCCCCGGACGGACGCTATGGCTACACCTTC.

This chain joins TRBV5-4 and TRBJ1-4, with D unresolved. The germline V gene has CDR1 SGHNT and CDR2 YYREEE (reference sequence). V was pared by 0 bases and J by 0 bases, with 6 bases between. This CDR3 comprises 15 residues. CDR3 amino acids: CASSLGTSTNEKLFF. The CDR3 DNA reads as TGTGCCAGCAGCTTGGGGACGTCAACTAATGAAAAACTGTTTTTT.

The chain recombines TRBV14 with TRBJ2-4, with TRBD1 identical over 7 bases. Losses at the gene ends were 4 bases for V and 1 base for J; bases not matched to a gene: 4. Germline V gene sequence: CDR1 SGHDN, CDR2 FVKESK. CDR3 size: 15 residues. CDR3 DNA: TGTGCCAGCAGCCCGACAGGGAGTGCCAAAAACATTCAGTACTTC. Translation gives CASSPTGSAKNIQYF.

This clone was detected once. The rearrangement links TRBV25-1 to TRBJ1-1, with a weak D call TRBD1 (6 bases). CDR1 and CDR2 (germline): MGHDK, SYGVNS. CDR3 length: 12 residues. Trimming pared 8 bases from V and 11 bases from J, leaving 18 bases between. DNA for the CDR3: TGTGCCAGCCTCGCGGGGGGCGGGAGGGCTTTCTTT. Translation: CASLAGGGRAFF.